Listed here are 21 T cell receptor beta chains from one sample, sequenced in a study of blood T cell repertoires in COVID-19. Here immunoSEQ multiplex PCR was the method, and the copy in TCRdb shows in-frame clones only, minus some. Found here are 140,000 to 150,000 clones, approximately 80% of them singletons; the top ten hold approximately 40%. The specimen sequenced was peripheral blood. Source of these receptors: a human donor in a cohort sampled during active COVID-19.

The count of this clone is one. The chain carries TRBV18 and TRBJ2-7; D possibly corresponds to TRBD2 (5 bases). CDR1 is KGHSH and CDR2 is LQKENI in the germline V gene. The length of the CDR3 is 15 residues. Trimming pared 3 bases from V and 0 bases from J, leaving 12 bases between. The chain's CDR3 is CASSPLGGPSYEQYF. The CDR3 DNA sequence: TGTGCCAGCTCACCCCTAGGAGGTCCCTCCTACGAGCAGTACTTC.

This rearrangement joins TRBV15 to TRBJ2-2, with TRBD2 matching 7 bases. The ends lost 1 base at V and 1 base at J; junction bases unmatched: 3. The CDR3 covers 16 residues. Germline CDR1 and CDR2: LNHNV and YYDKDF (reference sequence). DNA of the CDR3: TGTGCCACCAGCAGAGGCCCTAGCGGGAACACCGGGGAGCTGTTTTTT. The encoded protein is CATSRGPSGNTGELFF. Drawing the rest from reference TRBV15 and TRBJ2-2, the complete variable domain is DAMVIQNPRYQVTQFGKPVTLSCSQTLNHNVMYWYQQKSSQAPKLLFHYYDKDFNNEADTPDNFQSRRPNTSFCFLDIRSPGLGDTAMYLCATSRGPSGNTGELFFGEGSRLTVL.

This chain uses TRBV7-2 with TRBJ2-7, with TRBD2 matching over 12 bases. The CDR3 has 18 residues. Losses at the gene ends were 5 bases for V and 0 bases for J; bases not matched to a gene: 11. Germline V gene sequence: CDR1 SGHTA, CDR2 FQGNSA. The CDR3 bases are TGTGCCAGCAGCCCCGGTCCCGGGACTAGCGGGCACTCCTACGAGCAGTACTTC. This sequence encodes CASSPGPGTSGHSYEQYF.

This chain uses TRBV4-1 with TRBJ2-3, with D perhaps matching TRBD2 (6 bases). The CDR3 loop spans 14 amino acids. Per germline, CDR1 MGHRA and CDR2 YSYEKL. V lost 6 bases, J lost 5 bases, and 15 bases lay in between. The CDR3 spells CASSLGGIGDTQYF. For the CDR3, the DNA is TGCGCCAGCAGTCTGGGGGGTATAGGAGATACGCAGTATTTT.

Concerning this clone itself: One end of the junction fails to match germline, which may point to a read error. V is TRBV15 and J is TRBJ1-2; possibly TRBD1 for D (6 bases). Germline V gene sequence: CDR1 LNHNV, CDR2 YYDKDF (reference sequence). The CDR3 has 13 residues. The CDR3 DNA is TGTGCCACCAGCCGAGACAGGCCTTATGGCTACACCTTC. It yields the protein CATSRDRPYGYTF.

This CDR3 is CASSLATGDYGYTF. For the CDR3, the DNA is TGCGCCAGCAGCTTGGCCACAGGGGACTATGGCTACACCTTC. This sequence joins TRBV5-1 and TRBJ1-2, with TRBD1 matching over 7 bases. With V trimmed by 0 bases and J by 3 bases, 2 bases remained unmatched. CDR1 and CDR2 (germline): SGHRS, YFSETQ. There are 14 residues in the CDR3. The full variable domain, with the rest looked up from reference TRBV5-1 and TRBJ1-2, is KAGVTQTPRYLIKTRGQQVTLSCSPISGHRSVSWYQQTPGQGLQFLFEYFSETQRNKGNFPGRFSGRQFSNSRSEMNVSTLELGDSALYLCASSLATGDYGYTFGSGTRLTVV.

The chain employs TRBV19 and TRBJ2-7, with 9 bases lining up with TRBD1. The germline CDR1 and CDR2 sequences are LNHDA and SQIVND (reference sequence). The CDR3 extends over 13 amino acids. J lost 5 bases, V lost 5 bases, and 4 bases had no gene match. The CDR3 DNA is TGTGCCAGTAGTGTCGGACAGGGGCACGAGCAGTACTTC. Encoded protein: CASSVGQGHEQYF.

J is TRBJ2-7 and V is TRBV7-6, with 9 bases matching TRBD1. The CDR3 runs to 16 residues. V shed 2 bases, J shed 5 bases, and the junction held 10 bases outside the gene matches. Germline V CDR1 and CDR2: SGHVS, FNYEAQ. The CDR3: CASSLRRGTGRDEQYF. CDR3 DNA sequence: TGTGCCAGCAGCTTACGTCGGGGGACAGGGCGCGACGAGCAGTACTTC.

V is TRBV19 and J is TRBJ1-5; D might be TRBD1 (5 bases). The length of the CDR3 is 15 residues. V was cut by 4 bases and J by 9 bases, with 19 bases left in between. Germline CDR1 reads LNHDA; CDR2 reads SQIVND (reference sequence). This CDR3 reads CASSRPGTQVRPQHF. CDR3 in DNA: TGTGCCAGTAGTAGACCCGGGACTCAGGTGCGGCCCCAGCATTTT. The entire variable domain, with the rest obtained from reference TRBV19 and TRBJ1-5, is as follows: DGGITQSPKYLFRKEGQNVTLSCEQNLNHDAMYWYRQDPGQGLRLIYYSQIVNDFQKGDIAEGYSVSREKKESFPLTVTSAQKNPTAFYLCASSRPGTQVRPQHFGDGTRLSIL.

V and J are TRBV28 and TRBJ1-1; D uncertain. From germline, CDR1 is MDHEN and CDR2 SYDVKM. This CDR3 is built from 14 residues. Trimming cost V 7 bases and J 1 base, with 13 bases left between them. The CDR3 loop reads CASTPGRGNTEAFF. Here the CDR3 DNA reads TGTGCCAGCACCCCGGGCCGGGGGAACACTGAAGCTTTCTTT.

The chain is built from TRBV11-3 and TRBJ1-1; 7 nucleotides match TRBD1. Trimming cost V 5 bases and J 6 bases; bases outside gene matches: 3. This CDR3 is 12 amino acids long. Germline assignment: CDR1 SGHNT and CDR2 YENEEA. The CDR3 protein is CASSHTGAEAFF. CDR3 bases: TGTGCCAGCAGCCACACAGGGGCTGAAGCTTTCTTT.

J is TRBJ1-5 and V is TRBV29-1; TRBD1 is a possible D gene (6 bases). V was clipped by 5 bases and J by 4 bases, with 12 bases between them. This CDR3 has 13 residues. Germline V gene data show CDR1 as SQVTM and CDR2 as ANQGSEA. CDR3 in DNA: TGCAGCGTTTTGGACAGCTCAAATCAGCCCCAGCATTTT. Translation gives CSVLDSSNQPQHF.

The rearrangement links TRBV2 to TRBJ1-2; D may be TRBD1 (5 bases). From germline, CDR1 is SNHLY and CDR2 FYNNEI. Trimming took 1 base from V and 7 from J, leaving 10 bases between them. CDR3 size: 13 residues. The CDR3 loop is CASSEGGEGGYTF. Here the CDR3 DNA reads TGTGCCAGCAGTGAAGGGGGGGAGGGTGGCTACACCTTC.

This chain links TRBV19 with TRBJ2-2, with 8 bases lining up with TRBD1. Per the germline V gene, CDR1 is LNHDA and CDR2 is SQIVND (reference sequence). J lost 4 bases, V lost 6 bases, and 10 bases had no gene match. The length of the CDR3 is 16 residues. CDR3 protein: CASRQATGGSTGELFF. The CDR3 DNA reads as TGTGCCAGTAGACAAGCAACAGGGGGGAGCACCGGGGAGCTGTTTTTT.

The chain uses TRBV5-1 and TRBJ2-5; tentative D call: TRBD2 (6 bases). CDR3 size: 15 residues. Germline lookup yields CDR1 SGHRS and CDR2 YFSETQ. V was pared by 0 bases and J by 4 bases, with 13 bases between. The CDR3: CASSLELAGGETQYF. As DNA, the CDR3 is TGCGCCAGCAGCTTGGAACTAGCCGGGGGAGAGACCCAGTACTTC.

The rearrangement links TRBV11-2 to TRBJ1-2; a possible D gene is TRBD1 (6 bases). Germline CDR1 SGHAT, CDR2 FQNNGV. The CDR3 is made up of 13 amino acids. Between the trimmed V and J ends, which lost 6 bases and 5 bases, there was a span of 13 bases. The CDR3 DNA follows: TGTGCCAGCAGTTCGACAGGCGGTTATGGCTACACCTTC. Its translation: CASSSTGGYGYTF.

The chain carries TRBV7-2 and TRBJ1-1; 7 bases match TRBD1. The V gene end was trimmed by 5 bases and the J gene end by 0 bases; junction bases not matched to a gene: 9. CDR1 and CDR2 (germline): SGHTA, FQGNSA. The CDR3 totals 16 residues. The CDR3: CASSHRDSYMNTEAFF. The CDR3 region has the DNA TGTGCCAGCAGCCACCGGGACAGTTATATGAACACTGAAGCTTTCTTT.

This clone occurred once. CDR3 in DNA: TGCGCCAGCAGCCAAGGATGGGCCGAAAAACTGTTTTTT. It specifies CASSQGWAEKLFF. V and J are TRBV4-3 and TRBJ1-4; D uncertain. The V gene lost 1 base and the J gene lost 8 bases, with 8 bases spanning the gap. CDR1 and CDR2 (germline): LGHNA, YSLEER. The CDR3 is 13 amino acids.

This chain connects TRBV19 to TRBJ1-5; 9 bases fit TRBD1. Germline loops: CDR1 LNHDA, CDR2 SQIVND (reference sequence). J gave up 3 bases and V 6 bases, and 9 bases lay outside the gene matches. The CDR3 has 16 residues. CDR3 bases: TGTGCCAGTAGACACCGGGACAGGGCTTTCAATCAGCCCCAGCATTTT. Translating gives CASRHRDRAFNQPQHF.

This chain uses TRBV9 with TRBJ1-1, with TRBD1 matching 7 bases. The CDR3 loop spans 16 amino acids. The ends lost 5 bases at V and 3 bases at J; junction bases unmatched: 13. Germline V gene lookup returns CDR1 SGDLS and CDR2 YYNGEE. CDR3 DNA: TGTGCCAGCAGTCCAACCGACAGGGAAGATTACACTGAAGCTTTCTTT. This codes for CASSPTDREDYTEAFF.

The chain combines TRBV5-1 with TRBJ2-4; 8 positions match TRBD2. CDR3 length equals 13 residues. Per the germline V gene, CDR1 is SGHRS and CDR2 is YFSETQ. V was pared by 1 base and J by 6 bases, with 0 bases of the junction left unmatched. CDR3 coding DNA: TGCGCCAGCAGCTTGACTAGCGGAAACATTCAGTACTTC. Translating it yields CASSLTSGNIQYF. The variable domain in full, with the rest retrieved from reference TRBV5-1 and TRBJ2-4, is KAGVTQTPRYLIKTRGQQVTLSCSPISGHRSVSWYQQTPGQGLQFLFEYFSETQRNKGNFPGRFSGRQFSNSRSEMNVSTLELGDSALYLCASSLTSGNIQYFGAGTRLSVL.